The T cell receptor (beta chain) under discussion was sequenced for a study of shared clonotypes between healthy human individuals (dated by TCRdb to between 2020 and 2021). General notes on the study: The cohort comprised two women and three men aged 18 to 49 years. For each donor, CD4 naive and CD4 memory were each run on three plates, CD8 naive on two plates, and CD8 memory on one plate. To estimate repertoire size and how much clonotypes are shared between individuals, the study performed deep sequencing of blood TCR repertoires from about five healthy adults. Different laboratories and diverse techniques were used to prepare libraries and sequence TCR repertoires, to increase sequencing depth and limit assay-specific biases. Between about 0.8 and 8.9 billion PBMCs per donor were obtained by leukapheresis.

TCR CDR3 regions were amplified from genomic DNA by multiplex PCR using the deep immunoSEQ assay. Genomic DNA extracted from each cell subset was distributed evenly over all wells of several immunoSEQ 96-well plates, and each plate served as one replicate. Each replicate PCR for sorted subsets received about 210 ng genomic DNA, equal to tens of thousands of T cell genomes. The purified libraries were quantified using a Qubit 3.0 fluorometer, sized with a Bioanalyzer 2100, and then quantified again using the KAPA Library Quantification kit. Every immunoSEQ 96-well plate was sequenced on a separate single-read 150-cycle Illumina NextSeq 550 flow cell. In the paper's pipeline: Because the immunoSEQ output held only junctional sequences and lacked quality scores, the filtering could not match the filtering applied to full-length reads. To assign V/J genes and CDR3, sequences were annotated against IMGT germline references using PyIR, a Python wrapper for IgBLAST v1.9. Reads were filtered out if the reads had weak V/J assignments (E-value above 1e-6), no CDR3, stop codons, out-of-frame junctions, or ambiguous translated residues. V3J clonotypes were defined as sequences sharing the same inferred V gene, J gene, and CDR3 amino acid sequence. To compute the percentage overlap between repertoires, the number of shared unique clonotypes was divided by the size of the smaller repertoire. RTK rarefaction, the Chao1 estimator, and Recon v2.1 estimates of unobserved clonotypes were used to assess repertoire richness. Generation probabilities for all TCRbeta clonotypes obtained by the gDNA method from a handful of donors were computed using OLGA. TCRdb obtained this table from immuneACCESS and retained in-frame rearrangements with V and J assigned. These tables miss some clones; where compared with another copy, unresolved V genes account for less than half of the shortfall, and the remainder is unexplained. V and J calls and clone size are those listed in that table; D and trimming were worked out from the DNA. The sample has some 2 million clones on record, around 95% of them singletons. The ten most abundant clones make up 0.1% to 0.15% of the sample.

What the research found in general, with its limitations: Because the study included a small number of donors, the genetic and exposure-history diversity represented was limited. Only blood was sampled, and tissue TCR repertoires likely differ from those in blood. About 5% of naive CD4, 3.5% of naive CD8, approximately 2% of memory CD4, and more than 0.35% of memory CD8 clonotypes were shared across several donors. Rarefaction of sorted-subset datasets indicated incomplete sequencing despite the large sequencing depth. Estimated clonotype richness was generally larger for naive than for memory subsets. Compared with non-shared clonotypes, clonotypes shared by all four sorted-subset donors had higher generation probabilities. Pairwise subsampling led to the expectation that sequencing depth would affect the degree of clonotype sharing among donors.

The donors were healthy, HIV-negative adults with no recently reported acute infections or vaccinations. Only Caucasian adults living in Nashville, Tennessee, USA were represented among the donors. CD4+ T cells were enriched by magnetic negative selection, after which naive cells were positively selected on CD45RA and the negative fraction was taken as the memory subset. Blood was obtained by leukapheresis, after which PBMCs were separated by Ficoll-Histopaque density gradient centrifugation and cryopreserved in liquid nitrogen vapor phase. Purity and quantity of every magnetically sorted T cell population were checked by analytical flow cytometry. Each sorted fraction had its genomic DNA isolated and then quantified by UV absorbance on a Nanodrop 2000c. Germline trimming amounts to 5 bases on V and 5 bases on J, with 8 as the count of junction bases outside the gene matches. From a lookup of the germline V gene, CDR1 and CDR2 are SGHAT and FQNNGV. Its CDR3 holds 14 amino acids, cysteine through phenylalanine. The CDR3 DNA has 42 bases and is translated from base 1.

In regard to this clone: What this receptor recognizes is not known. There are no base qualities to consult, and no much larger clone falls within one base.

The chain joins TRBV11-2 to TRBJ2-5, and TRBD1 aligns with 7 junction nucleotides. The receptor comes from a man aged 18-30 years in good health. Input material: naive CD4+ T cells sorted from blood. The cell subset or site label of this sample denotes: CD45RA+ positively selected. The CDR3 sequence is CASSPGQLMETQYF. The nucleotide sequence reads TGTGCCAGCAGCCCGGGACAGCTTATGGAGACCCAGTACTTC. With the portions outside the CDR3 filled from the reference TRBV11-2 and TRBJ2-5 genes, the complete variable region becomes EAGVAQSPRYKIIEKRQSVAFWCNPISGHATLYWYQQILGQGPKLLIQFQNNGVVDDSQLPKDRFSAERLKGVDSTLKIQPAKLEDSAVYLCASSPGQLMETQYFGPGTRLLVL.